This is a list of T cell receptor beta chains from one sample in a study of blood T cell repertoires in COVID-19. Sequencing was performed with immunoSEQ multiplex PCR; in TCRdb, only in-frame clones are kept and a portion is missing. This sample has about 240,000 clones, with about 80% found just once. The specimen was peripheral blood. The source of these receptors is a woman older than 75 with acute or convalescent COVID-19. CDR3s include the opening cysteine and the closing phenylalanine or tryptophan. The order of the fields is J gene, V gene, CDR3 length, CDR3 protein.

J: TRBJ2-7; V: TRBV6-1; length: 16; CDR3: CASSARLAGSPYEQYF
J: TRBJ2-2; V: TRBV9; length: 16; CDR3: CASSVAVGSGAGELFF
J: TRBJ1-2; V: TRBV27; length: 15; CDR3: CASGRTSGIDYGYTF
J: TRBJ2-6; V: TRBV27; length: 12; CDR3: CASIVGANVLTF
J: TRBJ1-4; V: TRBV2; length: 13; CDR3: CASGQGFWEKLFF
J: TRBJ1-2; V: TRBV2; length: 15; CDR3: CASIPPGQGNYGYTF
J: TRBJ1-2; V: TRBV28; length: 14; CDR3: CASSFSRNNYGYTF
J: TRBJ2-7; V: TRBV5-1; length: 16; CDR3: CASSLAAGGLSDEQYF
J: TRBJ2-7; V: TRBV2; length: 15; CDR3: CASSEGRGGAHEQYF
J: TRBJ1-6; V: TRBV10-3; length: 14; CDR3: CAIRDRGANSPLHF
J: TRBJ2-1; V: TRBV7-9; length: 16; CDR3: CASSSSGGLQKNEQFF
J: TRBJ2-2; V: TRBV30; length: 13; CDR3: CAWLGTATGELFF
J: TRBJ2-3; V: TRBV27; length: 15; CDR3: CASSSGGAPTDTQYF
J: TRBJ1-5; V: TRBV6-5; length: 13; CDR3: CASSPRQYQPQHF
J: TRBJ2-1; V: TRBV6-5; length: 12; CDR3: CASSNSGGPQFF
J: TRBJ1-1; V: TRBV7-9; length: 15; CDR3: CASSPRQGWNTEAFF
J: TRBJ1-6; V: TRBV5-8; length: 19; CDR3: CASSFFSGTGGVEKSPLHF
J: TRBJ2-4; V: TRBV28; length: 14; CDR3: CASSQQGTKNIQYF
J: TRBJ2-3; V: TRBV7-2; length: 13; CDR3: CASTSFAMDTQYF
J: TRBJ1-2; V: TRBV6-6; length: 15; CDR3: CASSSQGDSYYGYTF
J: TRBJ2-1; V: TRBV28; length: 17; CDR3: CASKGGAPAGGHNEQFF
J: TRBJ2-5; V: TRBV28; length: 13; CDR3: CASRRGAQETQYF